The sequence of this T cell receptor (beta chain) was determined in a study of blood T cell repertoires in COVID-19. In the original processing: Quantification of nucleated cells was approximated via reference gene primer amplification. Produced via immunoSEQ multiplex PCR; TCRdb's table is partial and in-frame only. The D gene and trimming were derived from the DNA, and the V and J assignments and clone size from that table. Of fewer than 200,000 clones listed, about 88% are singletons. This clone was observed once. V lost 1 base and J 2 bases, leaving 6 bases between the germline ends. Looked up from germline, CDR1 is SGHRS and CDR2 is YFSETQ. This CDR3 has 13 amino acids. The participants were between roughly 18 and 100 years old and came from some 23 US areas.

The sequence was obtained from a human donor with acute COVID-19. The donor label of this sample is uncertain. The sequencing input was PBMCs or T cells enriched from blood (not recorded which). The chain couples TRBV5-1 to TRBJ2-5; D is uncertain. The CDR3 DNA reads TGCGCCAGCAGCTTGCAAGCTCAAGAGACCCAGTACTTC. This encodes CASSLQAQETQYF.